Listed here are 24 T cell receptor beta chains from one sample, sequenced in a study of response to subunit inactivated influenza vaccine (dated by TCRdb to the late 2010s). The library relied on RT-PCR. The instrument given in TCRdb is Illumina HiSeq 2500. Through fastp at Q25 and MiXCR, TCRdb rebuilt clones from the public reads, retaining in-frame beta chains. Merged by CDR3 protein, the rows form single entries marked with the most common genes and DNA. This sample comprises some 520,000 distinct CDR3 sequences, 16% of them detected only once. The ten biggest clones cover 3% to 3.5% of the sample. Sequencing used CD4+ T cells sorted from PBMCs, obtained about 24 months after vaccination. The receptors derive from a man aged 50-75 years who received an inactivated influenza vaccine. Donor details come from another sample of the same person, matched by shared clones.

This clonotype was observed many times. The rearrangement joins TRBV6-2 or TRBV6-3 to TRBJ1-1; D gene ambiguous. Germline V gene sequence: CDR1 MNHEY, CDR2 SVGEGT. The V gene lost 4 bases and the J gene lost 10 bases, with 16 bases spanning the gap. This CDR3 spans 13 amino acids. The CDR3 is CASSFFGPGGAFF. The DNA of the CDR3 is TGTGCCAGCAGTTTCTTCGGGCCCGGTGGAGCTTTCTTT.

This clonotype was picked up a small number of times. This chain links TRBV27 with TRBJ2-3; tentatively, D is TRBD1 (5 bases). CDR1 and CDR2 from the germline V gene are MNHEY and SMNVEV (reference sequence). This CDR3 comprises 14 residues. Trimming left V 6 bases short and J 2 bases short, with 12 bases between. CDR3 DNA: TGTGCCAGCAGGCAGGGTGGCCCCACAGATACGCAGTATTTT. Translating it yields CASRQGGPTDTQYF.

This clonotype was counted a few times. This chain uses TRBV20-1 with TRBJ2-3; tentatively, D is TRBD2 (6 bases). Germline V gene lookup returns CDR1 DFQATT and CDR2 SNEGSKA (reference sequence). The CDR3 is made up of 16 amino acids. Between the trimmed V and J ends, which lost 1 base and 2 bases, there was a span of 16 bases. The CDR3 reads CSARVTPAGPTDTQYF. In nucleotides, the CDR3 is TGCAGTGCTAGAGTAACTCCCGCGGGACCCACAGATACGCAGTATTTT.

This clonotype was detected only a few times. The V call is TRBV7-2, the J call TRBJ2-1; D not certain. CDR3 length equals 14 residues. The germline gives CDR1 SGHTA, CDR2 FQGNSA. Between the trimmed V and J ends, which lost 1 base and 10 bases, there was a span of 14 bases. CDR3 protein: CASSLGRHYGEQFF. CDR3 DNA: TGTGCCAGCAGCTTAGGCAGACACTATGGGGAGCAGTTCTTC.

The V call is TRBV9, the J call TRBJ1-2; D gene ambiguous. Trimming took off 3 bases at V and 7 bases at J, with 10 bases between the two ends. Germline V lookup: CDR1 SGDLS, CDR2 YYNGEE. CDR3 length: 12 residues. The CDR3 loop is CASSETMGGYTF. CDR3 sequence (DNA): TGTGCCAGCAGCGAAACCATGGGTGGCTACACCTTC. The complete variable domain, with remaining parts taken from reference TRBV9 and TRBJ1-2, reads DSGVTQTPKHLITATGQRVTLRCSPRSGDLSVYWYQQSLDQGLQFLIQYYNGEERAKGNILERFSAQQFPDLHSELNLSSLELGDSALYFCASSETMGGYTFGSGTRLTVV.

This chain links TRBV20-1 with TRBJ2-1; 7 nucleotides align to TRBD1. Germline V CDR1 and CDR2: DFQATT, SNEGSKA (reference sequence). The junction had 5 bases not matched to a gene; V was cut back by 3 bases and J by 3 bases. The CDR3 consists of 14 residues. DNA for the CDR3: TGCAGTGCTAGTGAGTCAGGGGGCTACAATGAGCAGTTCTTC. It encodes CSASESGGYNEQFF.

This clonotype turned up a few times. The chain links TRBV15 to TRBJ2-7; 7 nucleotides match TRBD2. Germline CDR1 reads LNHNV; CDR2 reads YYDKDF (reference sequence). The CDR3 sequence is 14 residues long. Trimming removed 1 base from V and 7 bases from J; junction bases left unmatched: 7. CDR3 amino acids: CATSRAGGSGEQYF. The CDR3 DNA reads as TGTGCCACCAGCAGAGCGGGCGGGAGTGGTGAGCAGTACTTC.

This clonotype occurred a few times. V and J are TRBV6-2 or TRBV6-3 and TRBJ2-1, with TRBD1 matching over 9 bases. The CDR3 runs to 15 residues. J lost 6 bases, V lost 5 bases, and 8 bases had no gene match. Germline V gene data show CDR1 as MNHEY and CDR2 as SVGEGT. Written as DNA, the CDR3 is TGTGCCAGCAGTACCCGGGACAGGGAGGGCAATGAGCAGTTCTTC. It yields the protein CASSTRDREGNEQFF.

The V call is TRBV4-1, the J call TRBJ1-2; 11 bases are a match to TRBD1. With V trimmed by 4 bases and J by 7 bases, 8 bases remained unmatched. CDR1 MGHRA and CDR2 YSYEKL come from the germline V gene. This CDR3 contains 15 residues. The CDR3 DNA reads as TGCGCCAGCAGCCCAGCCGGACAGGGGGCGCGTGGCTACACCTTC. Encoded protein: CASSPAGQGARGYTF.

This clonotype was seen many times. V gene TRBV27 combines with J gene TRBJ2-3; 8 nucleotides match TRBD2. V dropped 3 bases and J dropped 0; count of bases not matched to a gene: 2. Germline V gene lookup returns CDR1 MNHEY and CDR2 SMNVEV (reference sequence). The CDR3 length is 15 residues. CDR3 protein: CASSFASGSTDTQYF. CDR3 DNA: TGTGCCAGCAGTTTTGCTAGCGGGAGCACAGATACGCAGTATTTT.

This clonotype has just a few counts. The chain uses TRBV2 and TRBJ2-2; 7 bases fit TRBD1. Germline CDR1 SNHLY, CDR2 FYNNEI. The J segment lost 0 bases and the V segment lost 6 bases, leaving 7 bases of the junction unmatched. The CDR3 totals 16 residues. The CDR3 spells CASRRGTDPNTGELFF. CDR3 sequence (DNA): TGTGCCAGCAGGAGGGGGACAGACCCGAACACCGGGGAGCTGTTTTTT.

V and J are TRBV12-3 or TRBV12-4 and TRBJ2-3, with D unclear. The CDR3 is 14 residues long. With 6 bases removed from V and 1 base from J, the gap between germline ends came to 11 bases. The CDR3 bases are TGTGCCAGCAGCCGACGGCCTCGCACAGATACGCAGTATTTT. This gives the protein CASSRRPRTDTQYF.

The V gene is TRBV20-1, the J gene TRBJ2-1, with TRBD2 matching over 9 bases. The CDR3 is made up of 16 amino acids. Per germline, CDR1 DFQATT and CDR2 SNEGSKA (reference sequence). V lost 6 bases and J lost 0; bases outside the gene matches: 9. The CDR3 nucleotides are TGCAGTGCGCGACGACTAGCGGAAAGCTCCTACAATGAGCAGTTCTTC. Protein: CSARRLAESSYNEQFF.

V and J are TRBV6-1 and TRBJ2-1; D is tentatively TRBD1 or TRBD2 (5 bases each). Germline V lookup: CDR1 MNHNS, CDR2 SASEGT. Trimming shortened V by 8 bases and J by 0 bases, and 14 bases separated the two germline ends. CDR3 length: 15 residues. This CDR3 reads CASRLEGSSYNEQFF. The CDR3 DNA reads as TGTGCCAGCCGCTTAGAGGGGAGCTCCTACAATGAGCAGTTCTTC.

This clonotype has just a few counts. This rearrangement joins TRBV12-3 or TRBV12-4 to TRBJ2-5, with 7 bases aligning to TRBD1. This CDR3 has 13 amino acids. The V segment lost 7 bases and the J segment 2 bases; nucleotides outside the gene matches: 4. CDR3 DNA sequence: TGTGCCAGCAAAAGGGACAGACAAGAGACCCAGTACTTC. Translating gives CASKRDRQETQYF.

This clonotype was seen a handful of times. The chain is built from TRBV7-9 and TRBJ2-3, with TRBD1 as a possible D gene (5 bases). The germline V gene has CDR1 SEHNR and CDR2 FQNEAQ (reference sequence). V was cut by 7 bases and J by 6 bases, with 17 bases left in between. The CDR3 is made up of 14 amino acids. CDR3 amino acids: CASMDTPLADTQYF. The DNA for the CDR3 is TGTGCCAGCATGGACACCCCGTTGGCGGATACGCAGTATTTT.

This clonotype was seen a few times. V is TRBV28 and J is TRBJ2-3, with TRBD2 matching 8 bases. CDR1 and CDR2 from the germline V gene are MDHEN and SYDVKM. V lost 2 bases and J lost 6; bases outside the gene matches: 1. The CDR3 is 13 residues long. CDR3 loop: CASSLPSGDTQYF. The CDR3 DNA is TGTGCCAGCAGTTTACCTAGCGGGGATACGCAGTATTTT.

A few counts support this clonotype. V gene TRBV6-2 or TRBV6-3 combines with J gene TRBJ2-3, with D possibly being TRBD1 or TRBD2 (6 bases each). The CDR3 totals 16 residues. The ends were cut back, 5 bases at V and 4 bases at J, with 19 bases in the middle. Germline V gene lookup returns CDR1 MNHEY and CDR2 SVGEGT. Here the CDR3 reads CASSTPRQGRSDTQYF. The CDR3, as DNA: TGTGCCAGCAGTACTCCAAGGCAGGGGAGGTCAGATACGCAGTATTTT.

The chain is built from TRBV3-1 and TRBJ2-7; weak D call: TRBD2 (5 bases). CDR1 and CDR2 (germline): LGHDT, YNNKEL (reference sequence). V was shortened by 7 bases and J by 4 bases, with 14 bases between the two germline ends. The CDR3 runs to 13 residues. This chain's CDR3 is CASIVASPYEQYF. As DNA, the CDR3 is TGTGCCAGCATAGTGGCTAGCCCTTACGAGCAGTACTTC.

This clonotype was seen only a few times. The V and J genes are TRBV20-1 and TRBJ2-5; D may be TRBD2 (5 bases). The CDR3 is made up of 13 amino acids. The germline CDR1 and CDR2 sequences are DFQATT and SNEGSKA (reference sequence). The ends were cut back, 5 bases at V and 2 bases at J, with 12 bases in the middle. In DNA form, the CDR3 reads TGCAGTGCTCTTAAGGGAGAGCAAGAGACCCAGTACTTC. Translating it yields CSALKGEQETQYF.

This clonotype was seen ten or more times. In DNA form, the CDR3 reads TGCGCCAGCAGCTTGAATCCCCAACTAGCGGGAGGGTACAATGAGCAGTTCTTC. This gives the protein CASSLNPQLAGGYNEQFF. The chain combines TRBV5-1 with TRBJ2-1; 13 bases line up with TRBD2. Trimming at V came to 1 base and at J to 4 bases, leaving 8 bases not matched to a gene. The germline V gene encodes CDR1 SGHRS and CDR2 YFSETQ. The CDR3 consists of 18 residues.

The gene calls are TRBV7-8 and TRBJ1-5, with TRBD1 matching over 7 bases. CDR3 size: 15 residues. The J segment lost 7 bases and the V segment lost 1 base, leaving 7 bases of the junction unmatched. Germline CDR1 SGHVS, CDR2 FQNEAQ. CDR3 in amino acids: CASSLDEGGWQPQHF. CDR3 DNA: TGTGCCAGCAGCTTAGACGAAGGGGGCTGGCAGCCCCAGCATTTT.

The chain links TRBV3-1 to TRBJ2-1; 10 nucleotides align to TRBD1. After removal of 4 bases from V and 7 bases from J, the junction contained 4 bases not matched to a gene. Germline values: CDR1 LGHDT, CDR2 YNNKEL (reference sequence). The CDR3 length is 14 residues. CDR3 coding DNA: TGTGCCAGCAGCCGGACAGGGGGTCGGAATGAGCAGTTCTTC. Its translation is CASSRTGGRNEQFF.

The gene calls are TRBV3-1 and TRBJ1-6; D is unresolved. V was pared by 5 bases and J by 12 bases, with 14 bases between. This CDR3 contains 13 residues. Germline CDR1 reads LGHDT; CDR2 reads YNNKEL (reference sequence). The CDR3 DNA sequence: TGTGCCAGCAGCGAAGCGCGGAGAGGACCCCTCCACTTT. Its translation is CASSEARRGPLHF.